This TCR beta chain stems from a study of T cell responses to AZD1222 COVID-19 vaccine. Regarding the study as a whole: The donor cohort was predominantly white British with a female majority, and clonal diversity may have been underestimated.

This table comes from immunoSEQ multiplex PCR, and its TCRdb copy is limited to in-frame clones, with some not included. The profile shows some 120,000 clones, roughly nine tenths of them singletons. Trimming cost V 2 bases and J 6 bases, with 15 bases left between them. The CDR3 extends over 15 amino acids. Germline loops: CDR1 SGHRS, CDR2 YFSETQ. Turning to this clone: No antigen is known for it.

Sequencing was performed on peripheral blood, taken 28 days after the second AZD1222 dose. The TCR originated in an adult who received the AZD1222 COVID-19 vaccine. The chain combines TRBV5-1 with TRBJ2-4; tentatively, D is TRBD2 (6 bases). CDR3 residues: CASSFLSGTANIQYF. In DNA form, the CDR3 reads TGCGCCAGCAGCTTCTTATCCGGGACTGCAAACATTCAGTACTTC.